This TCR beta chain was recovered during a study of T-cell reconstitution after alpha-beta-depleted transplantation in children. This CDR3 spans 14 amino acids. J gave up 2 bases and V 0 bases, and 1 base lay outside the gene matches. Germline CDR1 reads MNHNS; CDR2 reads SASEGT. This clonotype was picked up a small number of times. Its antigen remains unidentified. The authors prepared the TCRbeta library with unique molecular identifiers. TCRdb reanalysed the PCR reads using MiXCR and keeps one entry per CDR3 protein. The sample has 200,000 or so distinct CDR3 sequences, roughly 6.5% seen once. Study results and caveats: Some patients owed their high day-60 TCRbeta diversity to surviving recipient T cells and thymic progenitors. Several hundred expanded graft clones reportedly supplied alpha-beta T cells about two months after transplant. One year post-transplant, T-cell counts and diversity were largely derived from T cells produced anew.

This chain links TRBV6-1 with TRBJ2-7; 7 positions agree with TRBD1. The input for sequencing was PBMCs, taken before TCRalphabeta/CD19-depleted stem cell transplant. The receptor's source is a girl under two years old with combined immunodeficiency, due to receive a stem cell transplant. The CDR3 coding sequence is TGTGCCAGCAGTGAAGCCGGGACAGCCTACGAGCAGTACTTC. Amino acid sequence: CASSEAGTAYEQYF.